These 6 T cell receptor beta chains share one sample of origin, sequenced in a study of cytomegalovirus exposure and HLA in healthy donors. Use of 60 Vbeta and 13 Jbeta primers characterized the PCR. The table came from immunoSEQ multiplex PCR; TCRdb's copy has only in-frame clones and leaves some out. This table has approximately 160,000 clones, around 80% appearing once. Sequencing used PBMCs. Receptor source: a woman aged 45-65 years in good health and CMV-seropositive.

The sample holds a few counts of this clone. The J gene is TRBJ2-7, the V gene TRBV7-9, with 8 bases aligning to TRBD2. Germline V gene data show CDR1 as SEHNR and CDR2 as FQNEAQ (reference sequence). The V gene end was trimmed by 4 bases and the J gene end by 1 base; junction bases not matched to a gene: 3. This CDR3 has 14 amino acids. In DNA form, the CDR3 reads TGTGCCAGCAGCTCTAGCGGGCAATCCTACGAGCAGTACTTC. Its translation: CASSSSGQSYEQYF. Filled out from reference TRBV7-9 and TRBJ2-7, the complete variable domain reads DTGVSQNPRHKITKRGQNVTFRCDPISEHNRLYWYRQTLGQGPEFLTYFQNEAQLEKSRLLSDRFSAERPKGSFSTLEIQRTEQGDSAMYLCASSSSGQSYEQYFGPGTRLTVT.

This sequence joins TRBV6-5 and TRBJ1-2; D is unclear. The CDR3 is 15 residues long. V was shortened by 0 bases and J by 7 bases, with 15 bases between the two germline ends. Germline assignment: CDR1 MNHEY and CDR2 SVGAGI. CDR3 bases: TGTGCCAGCAGTTACTCGAAACCAGGAGGATTTGGCTACACCTTC. It yields the protein CASSYSKPGGFGYTF.

V and J are TRBV27 and TRBJ2-1; D call uncertain. Germline lookup yields CDR1 MNHEY and CDR2 SMNVEV (reference sequence). Trimming shortened V by 5 bases and J by 0 bases, and 11 bases separated the two germline ends. The CDR3 is made up of 15 amino acids. CDR3 region: CASSLVRGSYNEQFF. DNA for the CDR3: TGTGCCAGCAGTCTAGTACGAGGCTCCTACAATGAGCAGTTCTTC.

The J gene is TRBJ2-3, the V gene TRBV6-1; the D is unclear. V dropped 4 bases and J dropped 2 bases, with 7 bases sitting between them. The CDR3 is made up of 13 amino acids. CDR1 and CDR2 from the germline V gene are MNHNS and SASEGT. The CDR3 sequence is CASSGHSTDTQYF. The CDR3 DNA is TGTGCCAGCAGTGGTCACTCCACAGATACGCAGTATTTT.

The rearrangement joins TRBV7-3 to TRBJ1-5; the D is unclear. The CDR3 is made up of 13 amino acids. Trimming shortened V by 1 base and J by 11 bases, and 12 bases separated the two germline ends. Germline V gives CDR1 SGHTA, CDR2 FQGTGA. CDR3: CASSLNAGMAQHF. The CDR3 DNA sequence: TGTGCCAGCAGCTTAAACGCGGGGATGGCCCAGCATTTT.

This clone was observed a single time. The V gene is TRBV30, the J gene TRBJ1-4; 11 bases fit TRBD1. The V and J ends lost 1 base and 6 bases, in that order; junction bases with no gene match: 13. Germline lookup yields CDR1 GTSNPN and CDR2 SVGIG (reference sequence). This CDR3 region has 18 residues. CDR3 in amino acids: CAWSATGTGGNRDEKLFF. As DNA, the CDR3 is TGTGCCTGGAGTGCAACCGGGACAGGGGGTAATAGGGATGAAAAACTGTTTTTT.